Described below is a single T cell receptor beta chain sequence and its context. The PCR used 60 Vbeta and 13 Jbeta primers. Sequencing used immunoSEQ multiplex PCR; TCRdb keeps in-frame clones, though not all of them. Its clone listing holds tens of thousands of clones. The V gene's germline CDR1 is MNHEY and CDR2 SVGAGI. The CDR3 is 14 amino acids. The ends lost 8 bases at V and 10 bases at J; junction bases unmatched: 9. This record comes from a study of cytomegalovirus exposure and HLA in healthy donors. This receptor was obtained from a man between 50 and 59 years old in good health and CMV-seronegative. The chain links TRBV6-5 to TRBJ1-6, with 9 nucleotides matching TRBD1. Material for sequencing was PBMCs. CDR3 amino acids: CASSSGQGDSPLHF. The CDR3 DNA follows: TGTGCCAGCTCCTCGGGACAGGGCGACTCACCCCTCCACTTT.